This T cell receptor (beta chain) emerged from a study of vaccination effects on CD4 cells after COVID-19. Turning to the study itself: Relative to the second dose, post-vaccine samples were obtained a median of 72 days later. Regarding the study as a whole: Convalescent patients were few in the study, and early post-infection timepoints were absent.

Regarding this clone: The antigen remains unidentified.

Generated by immunoSEQ multiplex PCR, the TCRdb table keeps only in-frame clones and is missing some. The sample has approximately 83,000 clones, under 85% seen once. This CDR3 spans 16 amino acids. J gave up 3 bases and V 7 bases, and 13 bases lay outside the gene matches. Germline-derived CDR1 and CDR2 are SGHRS and YFSETQ. Ahead of sequencing, the ViraFEST assay grew antigen-specific CD4+ T cells using viral peptide pools. The culture ran for approximately 10 days before CD4+ T cells were isolated. Two-dose BNT162b2 or mRNA-1273 vaccination was given to participants. They grew two million PBMC in each well, adding around 9 IU/ml IL-2 and around 9.6 ug/ml peptides. At days 3 and 7, half of the medium was exchanged for IL-2 medium.

The chain is built from TRBV5-1 and TRBJ2-1, with 7 bases that match TRBD1. The source of this sequence is a human donor who received a COVID-19 vaccine. This specimen was CD4+ T cells from PBMCs cultured with HCoV-OC43 spike peptides, taken after COVID-19 vaccination. The subset is: HCoV-OC43 spike overlapping peptide pool stimulation. CDR3 sequence (DNA): TGCGCCAGCGTCCCGCTGAACTGGGACAGCTACAATGAGCAGTTCTTC. It specifies CASVPLNWDSYNEQFF.